The 27 T cell receptor beta chains below were found in one sample sequenced in a study of cytomegalovirus exposure and HLA in healthy donors. The PCR had 60 Vbeta and 13 Jbeta primers. This table comes from immunoSEQ multiplex PCR, and its TCRdb copy is limited to in-frame clones, with some not included. In the table there are 120,000 or so clones, roughly 70% of which are singletons. The sample taken for sequencing was PBMCs. The source is a man aged 30 to 45 in good health and CMV-seronegative.

The chain is built from TRBV6-1 and TRBJ2-3, with 13 bases matching TRBD2. The V gene end was trimmed by 7 bases and the J gene end by 4 bases; junction bases not matched to a gene: 2. The V gene's germline CDR1 is MNHNS and CDR2 SASEGT. The CDR3 extends over 14 amino acids. The CDR3 protein is CASMTSGGPDTQYF. The CDR3 nucleotides are TGTGCCAGCATGACTAGCGGGGGGCCAGATACGCAGTATTTT.

The chain joins TRBV7-2 to TRBJ2-5; the match to TRBD2 covers 8 bases. Trimming took 5 bases from V and 5 from J; bases not matched to a gene: 13. CDR3 length: 16 residues. CDR1 is SGHTA and CDR2 is FQGNSA in the germline V gene. For the CDR3, the DNA is TGTGCCAGCAGCACTTTACTAGCGGTTGGTTGGGAGACCCAGTACTTC. It codes for CASSTLLAVGWETQYF.

This chain connects TRBV7-2 to TRBJ2-3, with TRBD2 matching 7 bases. The CDR3 has 14 residues. The germline V gene encodes CDR1 SGHTA and CDR2 FQGNSA. The V segment lost 5 bases and the J segment 6 bases; nucleotides outside the gene matches: 8. The chain's CDR3 is CASSKKTSMDTQYF. The CDR3 region has the DNA TGTGCCAGCAGCAAAAAGACTAGCATGGATACGCAGTATTTT.

This clone showed up just a few times. The chain uses TRBV7-9 and TRBJ2-3; 8 bases match TRBD2. Germline V gives CDR1 SEHNR, CDR2 FQNEAQ (reference sequence). V gave up 1 base and J gave up 1 base; unmatched junction bases: 10. This CDR3 spans 18 amino acids. CDR3 nucleotide sequence: TGTGCCAGCAGCTTAGAGTTGGGAAGGCGGGGGGGCACAGATACGCAGTATTTT. It translates to CASSLELGRRGGTDTQYF.

The chain joins TRBV19 to TRBJ1-5; 9 nucleotides agree with TRBD1. The CDR3 is 16 amino acids. J gave up 6 bases and V 3 bases, and 9 bases lay outside the gene matches. The germline CDR1 and CDR2 sequences are LNHDA and SQIVND (reference sequence). In DNA form, the CDR3 reads TGTGCCAGTAGTATTAGCCGGGACAGGGCAATTCAGCCCCAGCATTTT. Translated, it gives CASSISRDRAIQPQHF.

The V gene is TRBV19, the J gene TRBJ2-3; 8 bases line up with TRBD1. V was pared by 2 bases and J by 6 bases, with 4 bases of the junction left unmatched. Per the germline V gene, CDR1 is LNHDA and CDR2 is SQIVND (reference sequence). This CDR3 is 14 amino acids long. Written as DNA, the CDR3 is TGTGCCAGTAGTATACCAGGGGGCTCGGATACGCAGTATTTT. Amino acid sequence: CASSIPGGSDTQYF.

The rearrangement joins TRBV5-1 to TRBJ2-5; D perhaps matches TRBD1 (5 bases). Gene TRBJ2-7 matches the end of the DNA better, so the J call may be wrong. This CDR3 is 13 amino acids long. CDR1 is SGHRS and CDR2 is YFSETQ in the germline V gene. CDR3 region: CASSLWGIYEQYF. For the CDR3, the DNA is TGCGCCAGCAGCTTGTGGGGCATCTACGAGCAGTACTTC.

The V call is TRBV29-1, the J call TRBJ2-2; D is ambiguous. Germline CDR1 reads SQVTM; CDR2 reads ANQGSEA. There are 11 residues in the CDR3. CDR3 sequence: CTCIDTGELFF. The CDR3 DNA reads as TGCACCTGTATAGACACCGGGGAGCTGTTTTTT.

The rearrangement joins TRBV29-1 to TRBJ2-7; maybe TRBD2 (7 bases). The CDR3 is 15 residues long. The V gene's germline CDR1 is SQVTM and CDR2 ANQGSEA. V was trimmed by 0 bases and J by 6 bases, leaving 18 bases between them. In DNA form, the CDR3 reads TGCAGCGTTGAAGATCGAGGGGGGGGCCCCGGCGAGCAGTACTTC. This gives the protein CSVEDRGGGPGEQYF.

This clone turned up a few times. The chain carries TRBV2 and TRBJ1-4, with D maybe TRBD1 (6 bases). The CDR3 sequence is 16 residues long. Germline V gene data show CDR1 as SNHLY and CDR2 as FYNNEI. Trimming removed 6 bases at V and 7 bases at J, with 21 bases between. CDR3 nucleotides: TGTGCCAGCAGAGACTGGATACAGGGCGCCCGTGAAAAACTGTTTTTT. It is translated as CASRDWIQGAREKLFF. The full variable domain, in which reference TRBV2 and TRBJ1-4 provide the parts outside the CDR3, is EPEVTQTPSHQVTQMGQEVILRCVPISNHLYFYWYRQILGQKVEFLVSFYNNEISEKSEIFDDQFSVERPDGSNFTLKIRSTKLEDSAMYFCASRDWIQGAREKLFFGSGTQLSVL.

The chain joins TRBV27 to TRBJ2-3, with a possible D match to TRBD2 (7 bases). V lost 1 base and J lost 0, with 14 bases in between. Per germline, CDR1 MNHEY and CDR2 SMNVEV (reference sequence). The CDR3 loop spans 17 amino acids. The CDR3 bases are TGTGCCAGCAGTTTATTTGCGGGGGCAAGCAGCACAGATACGCAGTATTTT. Encoded protein: CASSLFAGASSTDTQYF.

This clone has just a few counts. The chain combines TRBV6-6 with TRBJ2-7; TRBD2 agrees at 11 bases. Germline CDR1 reads MNHNY; CDR2 reads SVGAGI (reference sequence). The V and J ends lost 2 bases and 3 bases, in that order; junction bases with no gene match: 0. The CDR3 spans 14 residues. The CDR3 is CASSYGTSGYEQYF. The DNA for the CDR3 is TGTGCCAGCAGTTACGGGACTAGCGGCTACGAGCAGTACTTC.

In this sample, this clone turned up a few times. The chain uses TRBV4-1 and TRBJ1-2; the D gene is possibly TRBD1 (6 bases). CDR3 size: 16 residues. Germline V gene data show CDR1 as MGHRA and CDR2 as YSYEKL. V lost 1 base and J lost 5, with 17 bases in between. DNA of the CDR3: TGCGCCAGCAGCCAAGGCGGGGGGGCATTTGAGTATGGCTACACCTTC. The encoded protein is CASSQGGGAFEYGYTF.

J is TRBJ2-3 and V is TRBV7-9; TRBD2 aligns across 7 bases. Germline loops: CDR1 SEHNR, CDR2 FQNEAQ (reference sequence). The junction had 6 bases not matched to a gene; V was cut back by 3 bases and J by 6 bases. The CDR3 has 14 residues. Here the CDR3 reads CASSFQGGGDTQYF. CDR3 coding DNA: TGTGCCAGCAGCTTCCAGGGCGGGGGTGATACGCAGTATTTT. Complete variable domain (other parts from reference TRBV7-9 and TRBJ2-3): DTGVSQNPRHKITKRGQNVTFRCDPISEHNRLYWYRQTLGQGPEFLTYFQNEAQLEKSRLLSDRFSAERPKGSFSTLEIQRTEQGDSAMYLCASSFQGGGDTQYFGPGTRLTVL.

This clone was recorded a few times. This rearrangement joins TRBV11-2 to TRBJ2-7; D ambiguous. The length of the CDR3 is 13 residues. Germline lookup yields CDR1 SGHAT and CDR2 FQNNGV. The ends were cut back, 1 base at V and 0 bases at J, with 4 bases in the middle. CDR3 sequence (DNA): TGTGCCAGCAGCTTAGTTAGCTCCTACGAGCAGTACTTC. As protein: CASSLVSSYEQYF.

The rearrangement uses TRBV2 and TRBJ2-1, with 9 bases lining up with TRBD1. CDR1 is SNHLY, CDR2 FYNNEI, per germline. The trim removed 3 bases at V and 0 bases at J, leaving 0 bases unmatched. CDR3 length equals 15 residues. The CDR3 is CASSEGQGSYNEQFF. Here the CDR3 DNA reads TGTGCCAGCAGTGAGGGACAGGGCTCCTACAATGAGCAGTTCTTC.

The rearrangement joins TRBV5-4 to TRBJ1-1; a possible D gene is TRBD1 (5 bases). Trimming took 1 base from V and 3 from J, leaving 19 bases between them. CDR1 SGHNT and CDR2 YYREEE come from the germline V gene (reference sequence). The CDR3 spans 17 residues. The chain's CDR3 is CASSLFPVQGRDTEAFF. The CDR3 nucleotides read TGTGCCAGCAGCTTGTTTCCCGTCCAGGGTCGGGACACTGAAGCTTTCTTT.

This clone was seen only a few times. V gene TRBV28 combines with J gene TRBJ2-7, with D maybe TRBD1 (5 bases). Germline CDR1 is MDHEN and CDR2 is SYDVKM. With 2 bases removed from V and 4 bases from J, the gap between germline ends came to 15 bases. This CDR3 is 15 amino acids long. The CDR3: CASSLPLGALYEQYF. The CDR3 DNA sequence: TGTGCCAGCAGTTTACCCCTAGGGGCACTTTACGAGCAGTACTTC. Variable domain in full (rest from reference TRBV28 and TRBJ2-7): DVKVTQSSRYLVKRTGEKVFLECVQDMDHENMFWYRQDPGLGLRLIYFSYDVKMKEKGDIPEGYSVSREKKERFSLILESASTNQTSMYLCASSLPLGALYEQYFGPGTRLTVT.

This clone was counted a single time. The chain uses TRBV27 and TRBJ2-1; 9 bases map to TRBD1. The germline CDR1 and CDR2 sequences are MNHEY and SMNVEV (reference sequence). V dropped 4 bases and J dropped 9; count of bases not matched to a gene: 10. CDR3 size: 15 residues. CDR3: CASSSRDRELGEQFF. The CDR3, as DNA: TGTGCCAGCAGTTCCCGGGACAGGGAGCTGGGTGAGCAGTTCTTC.

Regarding this clone: The same CDR3 arises from other DNA sequences in this sample as well. The gene calls are TRBV19 and TRBJ2-1; D gene uncertain. The germline V gene encodes CDR1 LNHDA and CDR2 SQIVND (reference sequence). The CDR3 is made up of 13 amino acids. Deletions cut 1 base from V and 4 bases from J, with 5 bases between. Here the CDR3 reads CASSIALYNEQFF. The CDR3, as DNA: TGTGCCAGTAGTATAGCCTTATACAATGAGCAGTTCTTC. Based on the CDR3 plus reference TRBV19 and TRBJ2-1, the full variable domain is DGGITQSPKYLFRKEGQNVTLSCEQNLNHDAMYWYRQDPGQGLRLIYYSQIVNDFQKGDIAEGYSVSREKKESFPLTVTSAQKNPTAFYLCASSIALYNEQFFGPGTRLTVL.

V gene TRBV7-9 combines with J gene TRBJ1-2; D is perhaps TRBD1 (5 bases). This CDR3 has 14 amino acids. Trimming removed 1 base at V and 5 bases at J, with 11 bases between. Germline loops: CDR1 SEHNR, CDR2 FQNEAQ (reference sequence). The CDR3 DNA sequence: TGTGCCAGCAGCTTAGAAGGGGAATCATATGGCTACACCTTC. It codes for CASSLEGESYGYTF.

The J gene is TRBJ1-2, the V gene TRBV4-3, with a tentative D call TRBD1 (6 bases). The length of the CDR3 is 15 residues. Trimming shortened V by 3 bases and J by 4 bases, and 15 bases separated the two germline ends. CDR1 LGHNA and CDR2 YSLEER come from the germline V gene. In nucleotides, the CDR3 is TGCGCCAGCAGCCAGGGCCGAGGGGGGGGCTATGGCTACACCTTC. It encodes CASSQGRGGGYGYTF.

The rearrangement uses TRBV9 and TRBJ2-7, with 8 bases matching TRBD2. V was clipped by 5 bases and J by 0 bases; unmatched bases: 4. CDR1 is SGDLS, CDR2 YYNGEE, per germline. This CDR3 region has 14 residues. The CDR3 bases are TGTGCCAGCAGTACGGGGGGGAGCTCCTACGAGCAGTACTTC. Its protein product is CASSTGGSSYEQYF.

CDR3 DNA: TGTGCCAGCAGTTCAAGGACAGGATCGAATTCACCCCTCCACTTT. Translating it yields CASSSRTGSNSPLHF. This chain joins TRBV6-1 and TRBJ1-6; TRBD1 agrees at 7 bases. The ends lost 5 bases at V and 7 bases at J; junction bases unmatched: 8. The germline CDR1 and CDR2 sequences are MNHNS and SASEGT. This CDR3 is built from 15 residues.

CDR3 amino acids: CASRETEYLNTEAFF. CDR3 in DNA: TGTGCCAGCAGAGAAACAGAGTACCTGAACACTGAAGCTTTCTTT. This rearrangement joins TRBV6-5 to TRBJ1-1; D not resolved. V gave up 6 bases and J gave up 0 bases, with 14 bases separating them. Germline V gene data show CDR1 as MNHEY and CDR2 as SVGAGI. The CDR3 is 15 amino acids.

The V call is TRBV7-2, the J call TRBJ2-1; TRBD2 matches at 8 bases. This CDR3 region has 15 residues. After removal of 2 bases from V and 5 bases from J, the junction contained 5 bases not matched to a gene. CDR1 is SGHTA and CDR2 is FQGNSA in the germline V gene. Here the CDR3 DNA reads TGTGCCAGCAGCTTATACCGGGGGGGGCACAATGAGCAGTTCTTC. Amino acid sequence: CASSLYRGGHNEQFF.

The chain employs TRBV9 and TRBJ2-7, with 11 bases aligning to TRBD2. V trimming: 2 bases; J trimming: 2 bases; junction bases outside the gene matches: 0. CDR3 length: 14 amino acids. CDR1 SGDLS and CDR2 YYNGEE come from the germline V gene. As DNA, the CDR3 is TGTGCCAGCAGCGTGGGACTAGCGGCCTACGAGCAGTACTTC. This translates into CASSVGLAAYEQYF. The full variable domain, completed using reference TRBV9 and TRBJ2-7, is DSGVTQTPKHLITATGQRVTLRCSPRSGDLSVYWYQQSLDQGLQFLIQYYNGEERAKGNILERFSAQQFPDLHSELNLSSLELGDSALYFCASSVGLAAYEQYFGPGTRLTVT.